This TCR beta chain was profiled in a study of T cell changes during pregnancy in multiple sclerosis. The protocol was immunoSEQ multiplex PCR, while the TCRdb copy is restricted to in-frame clones and leaves out a portion. The sample records approximately 87,000 clones, around nine tenths being singletons. The V segment lost 0 bases and the J segment 2 bases; nucleotides outside the gene matches: 4. CDR3 length: 16 amino acids. Germline CDR1 MNHNY, CDR2 SVGAGI (reference sequence). The source material was CD4+ T cells from peripheral blood mononuclear cells, sampled in the second trimester of pregnancy. This TCR came from a female donor with multiple sclerosis, enrolled in a pregnancy study. The chain recombines TRBV6-6 with TRBJ2-5, with 9 bases lining up with TRBD2. DNA of the CDR3: TGTGCCAGCAGTTACTCTCTAGCGGGACTTCAAGAGACCCAGTACTTC. Residues: CASSYSLAGLQETQYF.